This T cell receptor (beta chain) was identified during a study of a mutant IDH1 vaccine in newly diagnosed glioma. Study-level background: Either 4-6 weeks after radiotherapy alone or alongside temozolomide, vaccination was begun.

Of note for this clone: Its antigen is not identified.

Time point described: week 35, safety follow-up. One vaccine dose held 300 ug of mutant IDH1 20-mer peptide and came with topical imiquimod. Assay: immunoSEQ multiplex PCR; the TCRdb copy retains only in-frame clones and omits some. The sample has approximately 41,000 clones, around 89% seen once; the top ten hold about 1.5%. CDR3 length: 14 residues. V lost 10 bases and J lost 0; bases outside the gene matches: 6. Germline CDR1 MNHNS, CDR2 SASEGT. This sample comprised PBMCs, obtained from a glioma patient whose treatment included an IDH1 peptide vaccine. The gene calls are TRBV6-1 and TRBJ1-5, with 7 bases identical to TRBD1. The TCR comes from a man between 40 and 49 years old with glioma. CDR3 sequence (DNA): TGTGCCATCACAGGGGATTATAGCAATCAGCCCCAGCATTTT. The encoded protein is CAITGDYSNQPQHF.